This TCR beta chain was recovered during a study of T cell responses to AZD1222 COVID-19 vaccine. Study-wide points: White British donors predominated, females outnumbered males, and clonal diversity was possibly underestimated. Increased Spike-specific TCR breadth and depth were observed after two AZD1222 doses.

CDR3 length equals 15 residues. Germline V CDR1 and CDR2: MNHEY, SMNVEV (reference sequence). After removal of 6 bases from V and 1 base from J, the junction contained 6 bases not matched to a gene. Concerning this clone: Its cognate antigen is unknown.

TCRdb's table, derived via immunoSEQ multiplex PCR, lists solely in-frame clones and lacks some. The sample gives about 100,000 clones, 90% to 95% of which show up once; around 2% is in the top ten. Specimen: peripheral blood, collected on day 0 of AZD1222 vaccination. This chain uses TRBV27 with TRBJ1-5; TRBD1 aligns across 7 bases. The sequence was obtained from an adult in good health. The CDR3 sequence is CASSLTGVSNQPQHF. DNA of the CDR3: TGTGCCAGCAGCCTAACAGGGGTCAGCAATCAGCCCCAGCATTTT.